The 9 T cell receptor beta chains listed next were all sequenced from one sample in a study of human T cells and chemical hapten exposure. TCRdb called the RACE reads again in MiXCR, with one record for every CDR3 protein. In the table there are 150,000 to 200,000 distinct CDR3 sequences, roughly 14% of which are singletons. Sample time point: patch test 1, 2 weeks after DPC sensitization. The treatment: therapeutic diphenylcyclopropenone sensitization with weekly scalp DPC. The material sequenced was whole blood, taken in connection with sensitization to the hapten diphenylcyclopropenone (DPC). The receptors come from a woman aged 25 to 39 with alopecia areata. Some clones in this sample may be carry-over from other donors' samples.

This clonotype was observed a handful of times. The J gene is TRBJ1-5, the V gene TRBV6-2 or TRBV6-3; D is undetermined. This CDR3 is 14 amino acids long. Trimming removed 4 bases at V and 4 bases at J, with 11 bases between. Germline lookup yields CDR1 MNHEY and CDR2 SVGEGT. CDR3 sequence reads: CASSWTDLNQPQHF. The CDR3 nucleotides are TGTGCCAGCAGTTGGACGGATCTAAATCAGCCCCAGCATTTT.

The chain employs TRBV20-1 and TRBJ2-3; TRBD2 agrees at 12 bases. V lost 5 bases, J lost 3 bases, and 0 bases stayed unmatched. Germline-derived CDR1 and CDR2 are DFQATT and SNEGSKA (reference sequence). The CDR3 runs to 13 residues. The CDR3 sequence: CSALAGGTDTQYF. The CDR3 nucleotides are TGCAGTGCTCTAGCGGGAGGGACAGATACGCAGTATTTT.

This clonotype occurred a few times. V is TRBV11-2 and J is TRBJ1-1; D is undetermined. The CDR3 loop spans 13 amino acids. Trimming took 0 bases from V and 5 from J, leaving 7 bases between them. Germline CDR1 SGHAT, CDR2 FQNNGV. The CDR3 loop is CASSLELGTEAFF. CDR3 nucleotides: TGTGCCAGCAGCTTAGAACTGGGAACTGAAGCTTTCTTT.

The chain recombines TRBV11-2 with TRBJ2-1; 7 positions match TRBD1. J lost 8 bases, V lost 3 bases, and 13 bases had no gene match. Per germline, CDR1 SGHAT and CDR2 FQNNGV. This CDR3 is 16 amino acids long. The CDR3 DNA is TGTGCCAGCAGCTTCAGAAGACAGGGACCCGCCTATGAGCAGTTCTTC. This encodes CASSFRRQGPAYEQFF.

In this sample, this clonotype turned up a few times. CDR3: CASSLSGPGEEKLFF. CDR3 DNA sequence: TGTGCCAGCAGTTTATCGGGGCCAGGGGAAGAAAAACTGTTTTTT. The chain employs TRBV28 and TRBJ1-4; weak D call: TRBD1 (6 bases). V lost 1 base and J lost 8, with 14 bases in between. Per the germline V gene, CDR1 is MDHEN and CDR2 is SYDVKM. This CDR3 comprises 15 residues.

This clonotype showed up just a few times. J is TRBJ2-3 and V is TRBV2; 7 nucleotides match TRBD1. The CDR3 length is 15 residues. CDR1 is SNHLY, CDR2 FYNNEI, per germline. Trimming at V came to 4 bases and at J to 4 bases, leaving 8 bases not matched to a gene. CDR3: CASSAGQDRADTQYF. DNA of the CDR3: TGTGCCAGCAGTGCAGGACAGGATCGCGCAGATACGCAGTATTTT.

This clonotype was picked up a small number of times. CDR3 loop: CSARVGGRNEKLFF. The CDR3, as DNA: TGCAGTGCTAGAGTGGGCGGCCGAAATGAAAAACTGTTTTTT. The V call is TRBV20-1, the J call TRBJ1-4; D remains ambiguous. Germline values: CDR1 DFQATT, CDR2 SNEGSKA (reference sequence). There are 14 residues in the CDR3. V was shortened by 1 base and J by 5 bases, with 11 bases between the two germline ends.

This CDR3 reads CASSQDPSGGYNEQFF. In nucleotides, the CDR3 is TGTGCCAGCAGCCAAGATCCCAGCGGGGGGTACAATGAGCAGTTCTTC. This chain joins TRBV3-1 and TRBJ2-1; 9 bases are a match to TRBD2. CDR3 size: 16 residues. V lost 0 bases, J lost 4 bases, and 4 bases stayed unmatched. Germline CDR1 is LGHDT and CDR2 is YNNKEL (reference sequence).

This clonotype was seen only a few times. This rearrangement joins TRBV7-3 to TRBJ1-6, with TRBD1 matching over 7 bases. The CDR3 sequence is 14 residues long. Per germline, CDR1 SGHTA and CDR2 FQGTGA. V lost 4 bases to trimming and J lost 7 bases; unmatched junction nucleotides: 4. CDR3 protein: CASSSQGDNSPLHF. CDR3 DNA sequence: TGTGCCAGCAGCTCCCAGGGGGACAATTCACCCCTCCACTTT.